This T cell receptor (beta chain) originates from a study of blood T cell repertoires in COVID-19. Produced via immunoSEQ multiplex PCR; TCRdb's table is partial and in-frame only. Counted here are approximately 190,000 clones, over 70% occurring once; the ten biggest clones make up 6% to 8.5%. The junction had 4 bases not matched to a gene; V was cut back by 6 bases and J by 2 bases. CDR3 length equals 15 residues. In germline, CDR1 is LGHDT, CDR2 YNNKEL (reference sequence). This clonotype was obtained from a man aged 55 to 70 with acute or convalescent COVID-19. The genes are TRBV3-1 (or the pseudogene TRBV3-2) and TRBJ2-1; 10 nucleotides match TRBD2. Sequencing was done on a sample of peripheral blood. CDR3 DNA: TGTGCCAGCAGTCCTAGCGGGGGCCCCTACAATGAGCAGTTCTTC. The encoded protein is CASSPSGGPYNEQFF.